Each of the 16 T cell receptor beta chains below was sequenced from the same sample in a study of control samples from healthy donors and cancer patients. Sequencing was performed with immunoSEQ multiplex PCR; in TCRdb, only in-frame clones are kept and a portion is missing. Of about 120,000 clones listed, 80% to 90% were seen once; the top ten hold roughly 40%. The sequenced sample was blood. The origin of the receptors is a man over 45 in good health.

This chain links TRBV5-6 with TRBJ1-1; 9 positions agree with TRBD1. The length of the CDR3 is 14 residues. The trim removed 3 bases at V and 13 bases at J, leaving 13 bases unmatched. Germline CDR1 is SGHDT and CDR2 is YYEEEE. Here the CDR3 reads CASSSGTGHVYGFF. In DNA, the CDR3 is TGTGCCAGCAGCTCCGGGACAGGGCACGTCTATGGTTTCTTT. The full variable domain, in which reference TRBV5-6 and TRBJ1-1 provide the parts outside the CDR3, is DAGVTQSPTHLIKTRGQQVTLRCSPKSGHDTVSWYQQALGQGPQFIFQYYEEEERQRGNFPDRFSGHQFPNYSSELNVNALLLGDSALYLCASSSGTGHVYGFFGQGTRLTVV.

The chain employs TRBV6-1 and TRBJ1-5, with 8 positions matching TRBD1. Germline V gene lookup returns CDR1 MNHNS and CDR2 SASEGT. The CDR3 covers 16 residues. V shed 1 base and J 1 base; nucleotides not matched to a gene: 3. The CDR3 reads CASSEGRGLSNQPQHF. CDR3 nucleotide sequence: TGTGCCAGCAGTGAAGGCAGGGGGCTAAGCAATCAGCCCCAGCATTTT.

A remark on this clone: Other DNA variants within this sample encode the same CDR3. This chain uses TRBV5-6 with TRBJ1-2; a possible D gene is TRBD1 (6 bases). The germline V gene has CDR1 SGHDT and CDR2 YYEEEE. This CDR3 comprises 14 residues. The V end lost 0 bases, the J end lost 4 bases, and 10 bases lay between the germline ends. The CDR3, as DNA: TGTGCCAGCAGCTTGGGACAGGCGGTCTATGGCTACACCTTC. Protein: CASSLGQAVYGYTF.

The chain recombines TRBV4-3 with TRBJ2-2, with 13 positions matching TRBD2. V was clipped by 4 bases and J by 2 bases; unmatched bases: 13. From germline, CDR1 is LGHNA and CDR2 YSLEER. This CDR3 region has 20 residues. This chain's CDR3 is CASSPPRILAGGLNTGELFF. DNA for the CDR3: TGCGCCAGCAGCCCCCCGAGGATACTAGCGGGGGGGCTTAACACCGGGGAGCTGTTTTTT.

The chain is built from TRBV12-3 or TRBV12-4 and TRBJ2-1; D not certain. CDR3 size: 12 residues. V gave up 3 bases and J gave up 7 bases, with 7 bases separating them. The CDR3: CASSFARNEQFF. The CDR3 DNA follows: TGTGCCAGCAGTTTTGCGAGGAATGAGCAGTTCTTC.

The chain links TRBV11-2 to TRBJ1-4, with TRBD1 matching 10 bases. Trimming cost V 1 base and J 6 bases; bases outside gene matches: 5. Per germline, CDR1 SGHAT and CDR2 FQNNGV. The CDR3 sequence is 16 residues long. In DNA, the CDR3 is TGTGCCAGCAGCTTAGGAAGACAGGGGGCATATGAAAAACTGTTTTTT. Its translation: CASSLGRQGAYEKLFF. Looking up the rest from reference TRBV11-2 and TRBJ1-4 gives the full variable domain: EAGVAQSPRYKIIEKRQSVAFWCNPISGHATLYWYQQILGQGPKLLIQFQNNGVVDDSQLPKDRFSAERLKGVDSTLKIQPAKLEDSAVYLCASSLGRQGAYEKLFFGSGTQLSVL.

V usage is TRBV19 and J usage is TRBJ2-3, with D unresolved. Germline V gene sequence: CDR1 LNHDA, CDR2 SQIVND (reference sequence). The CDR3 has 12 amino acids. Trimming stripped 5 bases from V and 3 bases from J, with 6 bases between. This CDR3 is CASSPQTDTQYF. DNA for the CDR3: TGTGCCAGTAGTCCCCAAACAGATACGCAGTATTTT.

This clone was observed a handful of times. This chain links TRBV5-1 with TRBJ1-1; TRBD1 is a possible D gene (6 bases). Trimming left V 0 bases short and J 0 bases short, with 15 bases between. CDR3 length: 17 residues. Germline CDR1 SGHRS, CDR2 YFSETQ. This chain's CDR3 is CASSLEGRGPLNTEAFF. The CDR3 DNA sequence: TGCGCCAGCAGCTTGGAGGGGCGGGGGCCTTTGAACACTGAAGCTTTCTTT. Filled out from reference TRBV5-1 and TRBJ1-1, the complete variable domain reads KAGVTQTPRYLIKTRGQQVTLSCSPISGHRSVSWYQQTPGQGLQFLFEYFSETQRNKGNFPGRFSGRQFSNSRSEMNVSTLELGDSALYLCASSLEGRGPLNTEAFFGQGTRLTVV.

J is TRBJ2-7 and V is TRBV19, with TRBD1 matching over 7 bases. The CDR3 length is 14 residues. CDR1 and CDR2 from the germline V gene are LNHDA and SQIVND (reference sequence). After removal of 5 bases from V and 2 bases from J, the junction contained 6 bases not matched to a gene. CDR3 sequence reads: CASSFRDRTYEQYF. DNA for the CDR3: TGTGCCAGTAGTTTCCGGGACAGAACCTACGAGCAGTACTTC.

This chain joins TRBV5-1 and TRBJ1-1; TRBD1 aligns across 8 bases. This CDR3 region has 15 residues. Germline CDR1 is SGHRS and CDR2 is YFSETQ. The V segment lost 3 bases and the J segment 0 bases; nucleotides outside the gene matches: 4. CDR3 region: CASSSRQGLNTEAFF. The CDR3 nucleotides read TGCGCCAGCAGCTCTAGACAGGGGTTGAACACTGAAGCTTTCTTT.

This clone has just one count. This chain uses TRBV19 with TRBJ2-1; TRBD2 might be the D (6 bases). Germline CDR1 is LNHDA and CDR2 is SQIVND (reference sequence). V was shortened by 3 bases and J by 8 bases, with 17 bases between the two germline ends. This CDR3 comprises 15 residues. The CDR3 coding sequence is TGTGCCAGTAGTATTGGGTCCGGGGGTGAGTATGAGCAGTTCTTC. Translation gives CASSIGSGGEYEQFF.

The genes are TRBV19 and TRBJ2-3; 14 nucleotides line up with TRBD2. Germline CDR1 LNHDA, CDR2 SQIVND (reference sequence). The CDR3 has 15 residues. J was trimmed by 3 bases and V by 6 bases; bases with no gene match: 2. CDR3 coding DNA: TGTGCCAGTAGAGGGACTAGCGGGGGTACAGATACGCAGTATTTT. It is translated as CASRGTSGGTDTQYF.

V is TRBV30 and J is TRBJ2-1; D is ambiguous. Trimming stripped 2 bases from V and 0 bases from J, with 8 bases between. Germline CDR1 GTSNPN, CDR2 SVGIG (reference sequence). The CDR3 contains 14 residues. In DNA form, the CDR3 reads TGTGCCTGGAGTAGGTCCTTCTCCTACAATGAGCAGTTCTTC. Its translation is CAWSRSFSYNEQFF. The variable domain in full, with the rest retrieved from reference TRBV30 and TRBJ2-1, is SQTIHQWPATLVQPVGSPLSLECTVEGTSNPNLYWYRQAAGRGLQLLFYSVGIGQISSEVPQNLSASRPQDRQFILSSKKLLLSDSGFYLCAWSRSFSYNEQFFGPGTRLTVL.

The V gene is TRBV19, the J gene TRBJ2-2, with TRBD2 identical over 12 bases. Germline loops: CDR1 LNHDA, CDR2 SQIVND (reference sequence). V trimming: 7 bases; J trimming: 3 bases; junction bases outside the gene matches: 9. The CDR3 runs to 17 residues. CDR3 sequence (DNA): TGTGCCAGTAAATCCGCTAGCGGGGGGGCCGACACCGGGGAGCTGTTTTTT. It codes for CASKSASGGADTGELFF.

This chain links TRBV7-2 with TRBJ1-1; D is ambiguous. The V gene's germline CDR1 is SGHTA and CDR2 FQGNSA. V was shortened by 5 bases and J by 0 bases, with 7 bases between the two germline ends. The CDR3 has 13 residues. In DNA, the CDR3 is TGTGCCAGCAGCAAACGGATGAACACTGAAGCTTTCTTT. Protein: CASSKRMNTEAFF.

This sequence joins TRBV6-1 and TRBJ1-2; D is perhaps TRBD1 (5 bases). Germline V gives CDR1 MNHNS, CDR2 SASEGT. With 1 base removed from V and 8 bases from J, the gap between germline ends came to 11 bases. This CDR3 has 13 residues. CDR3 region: CASSEGRVGGYTF. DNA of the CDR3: TGTGCCAGCAGTGAAGGCAGGGTGGGAGGCTACACCTTC.